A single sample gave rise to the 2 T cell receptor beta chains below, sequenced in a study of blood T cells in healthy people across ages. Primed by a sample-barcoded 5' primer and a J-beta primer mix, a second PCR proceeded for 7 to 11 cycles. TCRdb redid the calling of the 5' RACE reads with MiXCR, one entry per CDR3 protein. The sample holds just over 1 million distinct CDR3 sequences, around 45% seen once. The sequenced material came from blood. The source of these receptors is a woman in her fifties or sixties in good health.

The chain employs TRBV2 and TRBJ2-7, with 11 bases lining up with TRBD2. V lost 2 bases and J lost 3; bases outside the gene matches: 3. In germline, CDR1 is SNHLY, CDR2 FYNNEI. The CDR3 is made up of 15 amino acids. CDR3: CASSETSGGFYEQYF. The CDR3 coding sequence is TGTGCCAGCAGTGAAACTAGCGGGGGTTTCTACGAGCAGTACTTC.

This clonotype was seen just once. The CDR3 region has the DNA TGTGCCAGCAGTTACACAAACAGGGGGCCCTACGAGCAGTACTTC. This sequence encodes CASSYTNRGPYEQYF. The chain combines TRBV6-5 with TRBJ2-7; 9 bases agree with TRBD1. Trimming removed 2 bases from V and 2 bases from J; junction bases left unmatched: 4. Germline V gene data show CDR1 as MNHEY and CDR2 as SVGAGI. The CDR3 is 15 amino acids.